This entry lists 16 T cell receptor beta chains sequenced from one sample in a study of blood T cell repertoires in COVID-19. Assay: immunoSEQ multiplex PCR; the TCRdb copy retains only in-frame clones and omits some. The data contain approximately 290,000 clones, approximately 91% of them seen just once; the ten biggest clones take up around 2.2%. Sequencing was done on a sample of peripheral blood. The source of these receptors is a woman in her 30s with COVID-19, enrolled during active disease.

This clone was detected once. The V call is TRBV21-1, the J call TRBJ1-1. TRBV21-1 is listed as a pseudogene. The length of the CDR3 is 18 residues. Here the CDR3 reads CASSSPKQGNGLLAEAFF. As DNA, the CDR3 is TGTGCCAGCAGCTCCCCCAAGCAAGGAAACGGACTTTTGGCGGAAGCTTTCTTT.

This chain connects TRBV28 to TRBJ1-5; a possible D gene is TRBD1 (6 bases). The CDR3 loop spans 12 amino acids. Germline V gene sequence: CDR1 MDHEN, CDR2 SYDVKM. Trimming took 8 bases from V and 5 from J, leaving 10 bases between them. The CDR3 DNA reads as TGTGCCAGCCAGGGGAATCATCAGCCCCAGCATTTT. Its translation is CASQGNHQPQHF.

The CDR3 here is CASSFWTASTSYGYTF. The CDR3 bases are TGTGCCAGCAGCTTCTGGACAGCCTCTACTTCCTATGGCTACACCTTC. The chain has TRBV7-9 and TRBJ1-2, with D possibly being TRBD1 (6 bases). There are 16 residues in the CDR3. V was cut by 3 bases and J by 4 bases, with 18 bases left in between. CDR1 and CDR2 (germline): SEHNR, FQNEAQ (reference sequence).

J is TRBJ1-1 and V is TRBV6-5; no firm D call. The germline gives CDR1 MNHEY, CDR2 SVGAGI. Trimming took off 7 bases at V and 4 bases at J, with 19 bases between the two ends. The CDR3 length is 15 residues. This chain's CDR3 is CASTPLTVGGTEAFF. The DNA of the CDR3 is TGTGCCAGCACCCCTCTTACAGTTGGAGGCACTGAAGCTTTCTTT.

V usage is TRBV14 and J usage is TRBJ1-1; unclear D gene. The CDR3 spans 14 residues. V lost 1 base, J lost 4 bases, and 10 bases lay in between. CDR1 and CDR2 from the germline V gene are SGHDN and FVKESK. This chain's CDR3 is CASSQGITVTEAFF. CDR3 sequence (DNA): TGTGCCAGCAGCCAAGGAATAACAGTCACTGAAGCTTTCTTT. The full variable domain, with the rest looked up from reference TRBV14 and TRBJ1-1, is EAGVTQFPSHSVIEKGQTVTLRCDPISGHDNLYWYRRVMGKEIKFLLHFVKESKQDESGMPNNRFLAERTGGTYSTLKVQPAELEDSGVYFCASSQGITVTEAFFGQGTRLTVV.

The chain has TRBV19 and TRBJ1-2; TRBD1 is a possible D gene (5 bases). The CDR3 has 14 amino acids. Trimming stripped 3 bases from V and 3 bases from J, with 11 bases between. The germline V gene encodes CDR1 LNHDA and CDR2 SQIVND (reference sequence). The CDR3: CASSIDGGDYGYTF. The DNA for the CDR3 is TGTGCCAGTAGTATTGACGGGGGGGACTATGGCTACACCTTC. The full variable domain, completed using reference TRBV19 and TRBJ1-2, is DGGITQSPKYLFRKEGQNVTLSCEQNLNHDAMYWYRQDPGQGLRLIYYSQIVNDFQKGDIAEGYSVSREKKESFPLTVTSAQKNPTAFYLCASSIDGGDYGYTFGSGTRLTVV.

V is TRBV4-1 and J is TRBJ2-3; 12 positions match TRBD2. CDR1 is MGHRA, CDR2 YSYEKL, per germline. The CDR3 runs 16 residues. After removal of 3 bases from V and 2 bases from J, the junction contained 3 bases not matched to a gene. The CDR3 spells CASSHGLAGNTDTQYF. CDR3 coding DNA: TGCGCCAGCAGCCACGGACTAGCGGGGAACACAGATACGCAGTATTTT.

This clone has just a few counts. J is TRBJ1-4 and V is TRBV4-1; D is perhaps TRBD1 (5 bases). CDR1 and CDR2 from the germline V gene are MGHRA and YSYEKL. The CDR3 totals 14 residues. V lost 5 bases to trimming and J lost 3 bases, with 10 bases between them. The CDR3 reads CASSFREANEKLFF. DNA for the CDR3: TGCGCCAGCAGCTTCAGGGAGGCTAATGAAAAACTGTTTTTT.

V is TRBV12-3 or TRBV12-4 and J is TRBJ1-1, with 7 bases aligning to TRBD1. V gave up 6 bases and J gave up 3 bases; unmatched junction bases: 4. CDR3 length equals 13 residues. CDR3 in amino acids: CASRLQGYTEAFF. The CDR3 bases are TGTGCCAGCAGATTACAGGGGTACACTGAAGCTTTCTTT.

The genes are TRBV19 and TRBJ2-5, with 7 bases identical to TRBD1. The CDR3 consists of 15 residues. Germline-derived CDR1 and CDR2 are LNHDA and SQIVND (reference sequence). V was clipped by 4 bases and J by 0 bases; unmatched bases: 5. CDR3 in amino acids: CASSTGQSYQETQYF. DNA of the CDR3: TGTGCCAGTAGTACGGGACAGTCGTACCAAGAGACCCAGTACTTC.

The chain carries TRBV30 and TRBJ2-5; tentatively, D is TRBD2 (6 bases). In germline, CDR1 is GTSNPN, CDR2 SVGIG (reference sequence). Trimming pared 8 bases from V and 5 bases from J, leaving 15 bases between. CDR3 length: 12 residues. CDR3 sequence reads: CAMRLVGETQYF. CDR3 sequence (DNA): TGTGCCATGAGACTAGTTGGGGAGACCCAGTACTTC.

The V call is TRBV3-1 (or the pseudogene TRBV3-2), the J call TRBJ2-4; TRBD2 matches at 14 bases. This CDR3 is 19 amino acids long. The germline V gene has CDR1 LGHDT and CDR2 YNNKEL (reference sequence). With 1 base clipped from V and 7 bases from J, the junction kept 12 bases outside the gene matches. Here the CDR3 DNA reads TGTGCCAGCAGCCAAGTTCCACCCGGGACTAGCGGGAGAGGGAACATTCAGTACTTC. Translating gives CASSQVPPGTSGRGNIQYF.

The V gene is TRBV27, the J gene TRBJ2-7; D not resolved. This CDR3 spans 14 amino acids. Trimming pared 3 bases from V and 2 bases from J, leaving 11 bases between. Germline V CDR1 and CDR2: MNHEY, SMNVEV (reference sequence). The CDR3 DNA reads as TGTGCCAGCAGTTTGTCCTGGCAAGCCTACGAGCAGTACTTC. Protein sequence: CASSLSWQAYEQYF.

This clone appeared once. The rearrangement joins TRBV15 to TRBJ1-2, with D possibly being TRBD1 (5 bases). Deletions cut 0 bases from V and 3 bases from J, with 11 bases between. The germline V gene has CDR1 LNHNV and CDR2 YYDKDF (reference sequence). The CDR3 is 15 amino acids. DNA of the CDR3: TGTGCCACCAGCAGAGATGGCCAGGGATACTATGGCTACACCTTC. Encoded protein: CATSRDGQGYYGYTF.

The gene calls are TRBV7-8 and TRBJ2-7; 7 nucleotides agree with TRBD1. Germline lookup yields CDR1 SGHVS and CDR2 FQNEAQ. V lost 4 bases, J lost 2 bases, and 8 bases stayed unmatched. This CDR3 is 15 amino acids long. The CDR3 DNA is TGTGCCAGCAGCTCAGAACCCGGGACAGCCTACGAGCAGTACTTC. It encodes CASSSEPGTAYEQYF.

The chain joins TRBV6-6 to TRBJ2-3, with 9 bases matching TRBD2. V gave up 6 bases and J gave up 0 bases; unmatched junction bases: 4. CDR1 MNHNY and CDR2 SVGAGI come from the germline V gene (reference sequence). The CDR3 is made up of 15 amino acids. CDR3 loop: CASSWTSDSTDTQYF. The CDR3, as DNA: TGTGCCAGCAGCTGGACTAGCGATAGCACAGATACGCAGTATTTT.